This T cell receptor beta chain was captured by sequencing in a study of human T cells and chemical hapten exposure. It was the library that attached unique molecular identifiers to individual cDNA molecules. MiXCR was run by TCRdb on the RACE reads, yielding one entry per CDR3 protein. The sample holds a few hundred thousand distinct CDR3 sequences, approximately 5% seen once. This clonotype appeared many times. Its antigen is unknown. General study results and limits: Compared with pre-sensitization or healthy control sets, expanded TCRs clustered more.

Time point defined: patch test 1, 2 weeks after DPC sensitization. Treatment specified: therapeutic diphenylcyclopropenone sensitization with weekly scalp DPC. Extraction of total RNA was performed on unfractionated whole blood. V lost 7 bases to trimming and J lost 6 bases; unmatched junction nucleotides: 8. Germline V gene sequence: CDR1 LNHDA, CDR2 SQIVND (reference sequence). The length of the CDR3 is 13 residues. The chain joins TRBV19 to TRBJ1-2; the match to TRBD1 covers 7 bases. This receptor was identified in a woman aged 50 to 65 with alopecia areata. Some clones in this sample may be carry-over from other donors' samples. Sequenced here: whole blood, sampled in connection with sensitization to the hapten diphenylcyclopropenone (DPC). CDR3 DNA sequence: TGTGCCAGTATTCAAGACAGGGCAAATGGCTACACCTTC. This sequence encodes CASIQDRANGYTF.